This passage covers 23 T cell receptor beta chains from one sample sequenced in a study of cytomegalovirus exposure and HLA in healthy donors. Sequencing used immunoSEQ multiplex PCR; TCRdb keeps in-frame clones, though not all of them. The sample contains under 150,000 clones, roughly 86% of which appear only once. Sequenced material: PBMCs. These TCRs come from a man aged 18 to 35 in good health and CMV-seropositive.

V is TRBV7-8 and J is TRBJ2-3, with D possibly being TRBD2 (5 bases). CDR3 length: 14 residues. Germline lookup yields CDR1 SGHVS and CDR2 FQNEAQ. The V and J ends lost 3 bases and 8 bases respectively, with 15 bases between them. The CDR3 spells CASSFLAGQGTQYF. Written as DNA, the CDR3 is TGTGCCAGCAGCTTTCTAGCAGGTCAAGGTACGCAGTATTTT.

This clone turned up a few times. The chain uses TRBV9 and TRBJ2-3; D call uncertain. CDR1 and CDR2 (germline): SGDLS, YYNGEE. The CDR3 totals 12 residues. The V and J ends lost 8 bases and 3 bases respectively, with 10 bases between them. CDR3: CASTWSTDTQYF. The CDR3 nucleotides are TGTGCCAGTACATGGTCGACAGATACGCAGTATTTT. Looking up the rest from reference TRBV9 and TRBJ2-3 gives the full variable domain: DSGVTQTPKHLITATGQRVTLRCSPRSGDLSVYWYQQSLDQGLQFLIQYYNGEERAKGNILERFSAQQFPDLHSELNLSSLELGDSALYFCASTWSTDTQYFGPGTRLTVL.

The CDR3 DNA reads as TGCGCCAGCAGCCAACCGGGACAGTCCTCCTACGAGCAGTACTTC. As protein: CASSQPGQSSYEQYF. This chain joins TRBV4-1 and TRBJ2-7; TRBD1 matches at 7 bases. The CDR3 is 15 amino acids. Germline CDR1 is MGHRA and CDR2 is YSYEKL. The junction had 4 bases not matched to a gene; V was cut back by 2 bases and J by 0 bases.

This chain joins TRBV27 and TRBJ2-7, with TRBD2 matching 10 bases. The germline V gene encodes CDR1 MNHEY and CDR2 SMNVEV (reference sequence). CDR3 length equals 15 residues. V was clipped by 4 bases and J by 0 bases; unmatched bases: 3. CDR3 amino acids: CASSSSGGPSYEQYF. CDR3 in DNA: TGTGCCAGCAGTTCTAGCGGGGGCCCCTCCTACGAGCAGTACTTC.

This sequence joins TRBV14 and TRBJ2-7; D perhaps matches TRBD1 (6 bases). V was pared by 1 base and J by 3 bases, with 10 bases between. The CDR3 is 14 amino acids. In germline, CDR1 is SGHDN, CDR2 FVKESK. The CDR3, as DNA: TGTGCCAGCAGCCAAGGATCCAGGGGCTACGAGCAGTACTTC. Translation: CASSQGSRGYEQYF.

The chain has TRBV6-5 and TRBJ1-1; D remains unclear. Per the germline V gene, CDR1 is MNHEY and CDR2 is SVGAGI. V gave up 3 bases and J gave up 1 base, with 12 bases separating them. CDR3 length: 15 residues. CDR3 DNA sequence: TGTGCCAGCAGTTATGAGGGCGTAGGGAACACTGAAGCTTTCTTT. Its protein is CASSYEGVGNTEAFF.

V is TRBV11-3 and J is TRBJ2-1; 8 positions agree with TRBD2. CDR1 SGHNT and CDR2 YENEEA come from the germline V gene. J lost 6 bases, V lost 5 bases, and 9 bases had no gene match. The CDR3 sequence is 15 residues long. The CDR3 DNA reads as TGTGCCAGCAGCCACGGGACTAGGGGGTCCAATGAGCAGTTCTTC. It specifies CASSHGTRGSNEQFF.

This chain connects TRBV30 to TRBJ2-1, with D perhaps TRBD1 (6 bases). The CDR3 runs 12 residues. Germline assignment: CDR1 GTSNPN and CDR2 SVGIG (reference sequence). V was cut by 1 base and J by 5 bases, with 6 bases left in between. CDR3 in amino acids: CAWSGDNNEQFF. In nucleotides, the CDR3 is TGTGCCTGGAGTGGGGACAACAATGAGCAGTTCTTC.

A remark on this clone: Other nucleotide sequences from this sample produce the same CDR3. CDR3 region: CASSLGGGNTEAFF. The CDR3 bases are TGTGCCAGCTCACTGGGCGGAGGGAACACTGAAGCTTTCTTT. The chain carries TRBV18 and TRBJ1-1, with no clear D. The V end lost 4 bases, the J end lost 1 base, and 10 bases lay between the germline ends. The CDR3 contains 14 residues. Germline CDR1 is KGHSH and CDR2 is LQKENI.

The CDR3 DNA is TGTGCCATCAGTGAGTGGCAGAACGAGCAGTACTTC. This sequence encodes CAISEWQNEQYF. This chain uses TRBV10-3 with TRBJ2-7, with D uncertain. Germline lookup yields CDR1 ENHRY and CDR2 SYGVKD. The CDR3 has 12 residues. Trimming shortened V by 1 base and J by 5 bases, and 6 bases separated the two germline ends.

The V and J genes are TRBV18 and TRBJ1-2, with a possible D match to TRBD1 (6 bases). Trimming shortened V by 3 bases and J by 6 bases, and 14 bases separated the two germline ends. This CDR3 is 14 amino acids long. The V gene's germline CDR1 is KGHSH and CDR2 LQKENI. The CDR3 DNA follows: TGTGCCAGCTCACCGGACAGAACGCGGGATGGCTACACCTTC. Protein sequence: CASSPDRTRDGYTF.

The chain has TRBV7-6 and TRBJ2-5; 7 nucleotides match TRBD2. Germline CDR1 and CDR2: SGHVS and FNYEAQ. V gave up 4 bases and J gave up 4 bases; unmatched junction bases: 15. The CDR3 spans 17 residues. In DNA form, the CDR3 reads TGTGCCAGCAGCTCCTACCCCGGGGGGTCAGAACCAGAGACCCAGTACTTC. This gives the protein CASSSYPGGSEPETQYF.

The rearrangement links TRBV6-1 to TRBJ2-7; D is ambiguous. This CDR3 has 11 amino acids. CDR1 and CDR2 (germline): MNHNS, SASEGT. With 5 bases removed from V and 3 bases from J, the gap between germline ends came to 5 bases. The CDR3 nucleotides read TGTGCCAGCAGTACTTACTACGAGCAGTACTTC. This encodes CASSTYYEQYF.

This clone was found a few times. The J gene is TRBJ1-6, the V gene TRBV19; D gene unclear. V shed 3 bases and J shed 7 bases, with 10 bases lying between them. This CDR3 is built from 14 residues. Germline V CDR1 and CDR2: LNHDA, SQIVND (reference sequence). The CDR3 here is CASSIGPLNSPLHF. The CDR3 DNA is TGTGCCAGTAGTATTGGGCCCCTGAATTCACCCCTCCACTTT.

This clone turned up a few times. The rearrangement links TRBV18 to TRBJ1-2; D is possibly TRBD1 (5 bases). Trimming left V 6 bases short and J 3 bases short, with 11 bases between. The CDR3 covers 13 residues. Germline CDR1 and CDR2: KGHSH and LQKENI. CDR3 region: CASSRGTHYGYTF. Written as DNA, the CDR3 is TGTGCCAGCTCCCGCGGGACGCACTATGGCTACACCTTC.

The chain joins TRBV5-5 to TRBJ2-7; D gene ambiguous. The length of the CDR3 is 13 residues. Trimming stripped 1 base from V and 0 bases from J, with 5 bases between. Per germline, CDR1 SGHKS and CDR2 YYEKEE (reference sequence). The CDR3 nucleotides are TGTGCCAGCAGCTTGCGGAGCTCCTACGAGCAGTACTTC. Amino acid sequence: CASSLRSSYEQYF.

V and J are TRBV5-1 and TRBJ2-4; TRBD2 might be the D (6 bases). Germline CDR1 reads SGHRS; CDR2 reads YFSETQ. V dropped 2 bases and J dropped 4 bases, with 19 bases sitting between them. This CDR3 has 17 residues. CDR3 region: CASSFGSTGVVKNIQYF. The CDR3, as DNA: TGCGCCAGCAGCTTTGGATCGACGGGGGTTGTAAAAAACATTCAGTACTTC.

The V call is TRBV5-6, the J call TRBJ2-2; 9 bases align to TRBD2. The CDR3 is 16 amino acids. Germline assignment: CDR1 SGHDT and CDR2 YYEEEE. V gave up 3 bases and J gave up 5 bases; unmatched junction bases: 8. The CDR3 reads CASSSRSSGRTGELFF. The CDR3 region has the DNA TGTGCCAGCAGCTCGAGGTCCAGCGGGAGGACCGGGGAGCTGTTTTTT.

The V call is TRBV6-5, the J call TRBJ2-5; tentatively, D is TRBD1 (6 bases). The tail of the sequence fits TRBJ2-7 better, so the J call may be wrong. The germline CDR1 and CDR2 sequences are MNHEY and SVGAGI. The CDR3 has 14 amino acids. In DNA, the CDR3 is TGTGCCAGCAGTTACTCGCACAGGGACCACGAGCAGTACTTC. Its protein product is CASSYSHRDHEQYF.

As DNA, the CDR3 is TGTGCCAGCAGTTTATCTCTTAAGGACAGGCATCTCACCTACGAGCAGTACTTC. Translating gives CASSLSLKDRHLTYEQYF. This chain joins TRBV28 and TRBJ2-7; 7 positions match TRBD1. CDR3 length: 18 amino acids. Per the germline V gene, CDR1 is MDHEN and CDR2 is SYDVKM. With 1 base clipped from V and 2 bases from J, the junction kept 14 bases outside the gene matches.

The V call is TRBV6-6, the J call TRBJ1-2, with D possibly matching TRBD1 (5 bases). The CDR3 runs to 14 residues. In germline, CDR1 is MNHNY, CDR2 SVGAGI (reference sequence). The V end lost 2 bases, the J end lost 7 bases, and 14 bases lay between the germline ends. The CDR3 DNA reads as TGTGCCAGCAGTTACCTCGGCAGGGCAACTGGCTACACCTTC. Protein product: CASSYLGRATGYTF.

This chain uses TRBV2 with TRBJ2-1; the match to TRBD1 covers 9 bases. This CDR3 is built from 15 residues. CDR1 and CDR2 (germline): SNHLY, FYNNEI. Trimming cost V 6 bases and J 3 bases; bases outside gene matches: 6. Here the CDR3 DNA reads TGTGCCAGCAGCGTAGACAGGGGGGACTACAATGAGCAGTTCTTC. It specifies CASSVDRGDYNEQFF.

This rearrangement joins TRBV2 to TRBJ1-2, with a weak D call TRBD1 (5 bases). The germline V and J ends were trimmed by 8 bases and 4 bases, with 17 bases remaining between them. The CDR3 contains 14 residues. From germline, CDR1 is SNHLY and CDR2 FYNNEI. CDR3 sequence reads: CASLQAPLFYGYTF. DNA for the CDR3: TGTGCCAGCTTACAGGCCCCTCTTTTCTATGGCTACACCTTC. Looking up the rest from reference TRBV2 and TRBJ1-2 gives the full variable domain: EPEVTQTPSHQVTQMGQEVILRCVPISNHLYFYWYRQILGQKVEFLVSFYNNEISEKSEIFDDQFSVERPDGSNFTLKIRSTKLEDSAMYFCASLQAPLFYGYTFGSGTRLTVV.